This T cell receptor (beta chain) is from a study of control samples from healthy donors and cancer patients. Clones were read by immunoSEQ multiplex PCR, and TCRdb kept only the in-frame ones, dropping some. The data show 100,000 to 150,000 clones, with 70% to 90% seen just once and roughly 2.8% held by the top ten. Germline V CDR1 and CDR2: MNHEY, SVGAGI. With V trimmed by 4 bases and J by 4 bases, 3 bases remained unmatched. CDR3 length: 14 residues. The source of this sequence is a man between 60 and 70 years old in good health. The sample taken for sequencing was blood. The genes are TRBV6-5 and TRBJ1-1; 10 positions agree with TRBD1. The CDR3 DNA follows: TGTGCCAGCAGTTGGACAGGGGGGGGCACTGAAGCTTTCTTT. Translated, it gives CASSWTGGGTEAFF.